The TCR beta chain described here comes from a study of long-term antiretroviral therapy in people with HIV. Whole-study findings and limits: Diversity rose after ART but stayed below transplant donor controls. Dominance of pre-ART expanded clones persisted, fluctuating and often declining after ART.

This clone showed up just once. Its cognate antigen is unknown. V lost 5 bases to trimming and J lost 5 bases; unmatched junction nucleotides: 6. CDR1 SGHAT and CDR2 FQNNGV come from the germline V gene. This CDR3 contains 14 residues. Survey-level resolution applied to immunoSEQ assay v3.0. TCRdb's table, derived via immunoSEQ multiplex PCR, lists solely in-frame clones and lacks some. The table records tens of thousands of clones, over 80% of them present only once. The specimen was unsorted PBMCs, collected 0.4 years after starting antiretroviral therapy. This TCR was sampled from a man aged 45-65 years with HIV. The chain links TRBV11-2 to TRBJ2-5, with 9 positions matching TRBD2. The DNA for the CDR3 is TGTGCCAGCAGCACTCCTAGCGGGGCGGAGACCCAGTACTTC. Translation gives CASSTPSGAETQYF.